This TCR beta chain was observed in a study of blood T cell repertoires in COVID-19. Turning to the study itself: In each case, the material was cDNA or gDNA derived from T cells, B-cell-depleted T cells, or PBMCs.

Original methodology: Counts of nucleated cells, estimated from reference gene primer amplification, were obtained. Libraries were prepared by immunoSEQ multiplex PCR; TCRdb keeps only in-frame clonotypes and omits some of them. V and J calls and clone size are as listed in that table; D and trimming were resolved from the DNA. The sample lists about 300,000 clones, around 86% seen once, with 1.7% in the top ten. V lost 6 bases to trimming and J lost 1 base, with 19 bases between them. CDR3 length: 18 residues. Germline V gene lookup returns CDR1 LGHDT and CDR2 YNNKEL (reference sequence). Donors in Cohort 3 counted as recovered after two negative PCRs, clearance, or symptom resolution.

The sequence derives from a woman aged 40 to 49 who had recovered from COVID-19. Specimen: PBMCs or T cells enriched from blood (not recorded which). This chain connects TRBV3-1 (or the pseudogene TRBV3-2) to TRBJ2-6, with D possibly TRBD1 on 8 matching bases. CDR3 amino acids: CASRAGDRPNSGANVLTF. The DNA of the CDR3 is TGTGCCAGCAGGGCGGGGGACAGGCCTAATTCTGGGGCCAACGTCCTGACTTTC.